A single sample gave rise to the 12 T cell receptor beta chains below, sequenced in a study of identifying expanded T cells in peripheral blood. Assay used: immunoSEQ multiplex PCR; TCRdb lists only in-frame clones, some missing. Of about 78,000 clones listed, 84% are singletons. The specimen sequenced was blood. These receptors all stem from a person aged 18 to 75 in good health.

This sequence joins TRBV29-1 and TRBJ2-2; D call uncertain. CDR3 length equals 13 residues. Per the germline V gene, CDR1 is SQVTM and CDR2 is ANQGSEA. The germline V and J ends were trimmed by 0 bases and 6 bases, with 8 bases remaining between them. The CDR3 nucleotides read TGCAGCGTTGAAGAGGGTGGTTCCGGGGAGCTGTTTTTT. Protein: CSVEEGGSGELFF.

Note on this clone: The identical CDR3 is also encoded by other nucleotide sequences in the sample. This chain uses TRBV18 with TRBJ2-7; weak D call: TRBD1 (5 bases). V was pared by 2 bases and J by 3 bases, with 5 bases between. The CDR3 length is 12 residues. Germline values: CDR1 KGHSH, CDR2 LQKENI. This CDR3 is CASSPDSYEQYF. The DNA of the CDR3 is TGTGCCAGCTCACCAGACAGCTACGAGCAGTACTTC.

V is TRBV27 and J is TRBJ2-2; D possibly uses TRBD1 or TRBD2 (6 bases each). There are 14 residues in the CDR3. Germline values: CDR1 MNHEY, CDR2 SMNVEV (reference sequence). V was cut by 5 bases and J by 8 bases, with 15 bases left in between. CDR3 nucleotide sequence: TGTGCCAGCAGTCCCGGGGGCCCTAGGGGGGAGCTGTTTTTT. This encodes CASSPGGPRGELFF.

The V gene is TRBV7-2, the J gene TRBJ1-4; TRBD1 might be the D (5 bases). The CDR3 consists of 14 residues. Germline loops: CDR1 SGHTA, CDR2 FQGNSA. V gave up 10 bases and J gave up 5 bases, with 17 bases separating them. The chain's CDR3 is CATSSGRSNEKLFF. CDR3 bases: TGTGCCACCTCCTCGGGACGCTCAAATGAAAAACTGTTTTTT.

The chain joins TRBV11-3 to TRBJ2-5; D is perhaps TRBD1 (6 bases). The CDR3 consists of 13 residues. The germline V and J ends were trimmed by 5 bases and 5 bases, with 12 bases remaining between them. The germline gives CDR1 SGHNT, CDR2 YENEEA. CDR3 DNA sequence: TGTGCCAGCAGCCCAGGTGGGGGCGAGACCCAGTACTTC. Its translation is CASSPGGGETQYF.

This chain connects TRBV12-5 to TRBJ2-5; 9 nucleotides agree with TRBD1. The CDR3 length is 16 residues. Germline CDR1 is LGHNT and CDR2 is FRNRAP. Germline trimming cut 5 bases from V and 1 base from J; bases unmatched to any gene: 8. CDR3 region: CASGLGTGRGQETQYF. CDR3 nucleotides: TGTGCTAGTGGTCTCGGGACAGGGCGAGGCCAAGAGACCCAGTACTTC.

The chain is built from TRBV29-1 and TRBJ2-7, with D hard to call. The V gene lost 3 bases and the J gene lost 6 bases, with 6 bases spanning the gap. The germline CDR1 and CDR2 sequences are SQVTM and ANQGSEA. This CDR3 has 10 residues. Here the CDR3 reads CSVEWGEQYF. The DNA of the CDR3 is TGCAGCGTTGAGTGGGGCGAGCAGTACTTC.

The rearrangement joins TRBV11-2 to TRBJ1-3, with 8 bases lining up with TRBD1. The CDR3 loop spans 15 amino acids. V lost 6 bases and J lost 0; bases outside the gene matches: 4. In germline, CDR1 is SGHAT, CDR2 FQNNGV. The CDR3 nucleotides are TGTGCCAGCAGTCAGGGGGCCACCTCTGGAAACACCATATATTTT. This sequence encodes CASSQGATSGNTIYF.

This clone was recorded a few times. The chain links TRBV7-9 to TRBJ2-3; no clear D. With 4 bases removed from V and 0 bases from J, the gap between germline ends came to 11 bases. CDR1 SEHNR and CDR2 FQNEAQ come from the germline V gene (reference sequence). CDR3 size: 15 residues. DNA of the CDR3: TGTGCCAGCAGCTCCGACGGTCCGAGCACAGATACGCAGTATTTT. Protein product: CASSSDGPSTDTQYF.

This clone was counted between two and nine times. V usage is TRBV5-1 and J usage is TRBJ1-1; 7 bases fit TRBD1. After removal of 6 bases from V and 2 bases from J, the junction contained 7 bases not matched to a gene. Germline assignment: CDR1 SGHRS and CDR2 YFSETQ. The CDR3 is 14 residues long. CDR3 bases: TGCGCCAGCACGGCAGGGGGATTTAACACTGAAGCTTTCTTT. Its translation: CASTAGGFNTEAFF.

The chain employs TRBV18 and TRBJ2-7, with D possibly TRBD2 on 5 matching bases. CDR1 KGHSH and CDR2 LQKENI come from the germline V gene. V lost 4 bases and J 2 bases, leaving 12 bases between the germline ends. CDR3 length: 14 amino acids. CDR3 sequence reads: CASSQSEGPYEQYF. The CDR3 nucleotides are TGTGCCAGCTCACAGTCAGAGGGTCCCTACGAGCAGTACTTC.

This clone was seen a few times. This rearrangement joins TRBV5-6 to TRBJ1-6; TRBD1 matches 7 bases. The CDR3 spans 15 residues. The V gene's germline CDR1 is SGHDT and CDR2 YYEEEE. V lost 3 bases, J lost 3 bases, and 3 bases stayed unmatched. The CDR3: CASSYRQGYNSPLHF. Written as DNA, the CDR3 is TGTGCCAGCAGCTACCGACAGGGCTATAATTCACCCCTCCACTTT.